This TCR beta chain was captured by sequencing in a study of CD8+ T cells in alopecia areata. Following RNA extraction, reverse transcription yielded cDNA that acted as the sequencing template. Measured with immunoSEQ multiplex PCR; TCRdb has only the in-frame clones, and not every one. The table includes 150,000 to 200,000 clones, about 60% detected once. Treatment reported: oral pan-JAK inhibitor, 5-10 mg twice daily. Germline V gene sequence: CDR1 SGHAT, CDR2 FQNNGV. This CDR3 region has 15 residues. The V gene lost 8 bases and the J gene lost 1 base, with 17 bases spanning the gap. Source: CD4+ T cells sorted from blood, taken at week 24, from a patient treated with tofacitinib. The source is a human donor with alopecia areata. The chain employs TRBV11-2 and TRBJ1-1; D gene unclear. The CDR3 spells CASRKPGSANTEAFF. DNA for the CDR3: TGTGCCAGCCGAAAACCGGGGAGCGCGAACACTGAAGCTTTCTTT.